The source of this T cell receptor (beta chain) is a study of low-dose radiotherapy and immunotherapy resistance in tumors. In the study overall: Oral administration of aspirin 300 mg daily occurred for four cycles, commencing at cycle 1 day 1.

Alpha and beta chains were covered, as first-strand cDNA relied on TRAV- and TRBV-specific primers. TCRs underwent roughly 19 PCR cycles of amplification with a constant-region primer and V-primer adapter. Using its own MiXCR run on the reads, TCRdb lists one record per CDR3 protein. This table has about 82,000 distinct CDR3 sequences, approximately 17% appearing once. Time point: before trial treatment. Each eligible patient had an advanced solid tumor, and these tumors lacked tumor-infiltrating lymphocytes. This clonotype has a count of ten or more. CDR1 is SGDLS, CDR2 YYNGEE, per germline. Trimming stripped 1 base from V and 1 base from J, with 10 bases between. The CDR3 has 15 residues.

The specimen was PBMCs, collected before treatment. The V gene is TRBV9, the J gene TRBJ2-3; D perhaps matches TRBD2 (5 bases). This sequence was found in a male donor with prostate cancer. The CDR3 reads CASSVTVGGTDTQYF. CDR3 coding DNA: TGTGCCAGCAGCGTAACCGTCGGGGGCACAGATACGCAGTATTTT.